Shown below are 29 T cell receptor beta chains from a single sample sequenced in a study of CD8+CD57+ T cells in acquired aplastic anemia. Sequencing was done on patients that had shown CD8+CD57+ cell expansion by flow cytometry. Profiling that covered TCR beta VDJ and CDR3 relied on genomic DNA as its template. A single record per CDR3 protein comes from TCRdb applying MiXCR to the reads. The sample consists of approximately 170,000 distinct CDR3 sequences, about half of them appearing once. The sequenced sample consisted of sorted CD4+, CD8+, or CD8+CD57+ T cells (not recorded which) from PBMCs. The receptors originated from a human donor with aplastic anemia.

The J gene is TRBJ2-3, the V gene TRBV25-1; no firm D call. The germline V and J ends were trimmed by 10 bases and 4 bases, with 0 bases remaining between them. The CDR3 spans 8 residues. Germline CDR1 reads MGHDK; CDR2 reads SYGVNS. The CDR3 spells CATDTQYF. CDR3 DNA: TGTGCCACAGATACGCAGTATTTT.

In its sample, this clonotype was seen a few times. The chain joins TRBV19 to TRBJ2-2, with 8 bases that match TRBD1. Trimming at V came to 9 bases and at J to 6 bases, leaving 6 bases not matched to a gene. Germline V lookup: CDR1 LNHDA, CDR2 SQIVND (reference sequence). The CDR3 totals 13 residues. CDR3 amino acids: CASSETGAGELFF. CDR3 coding DNA: TGTGCCAGCAGTGAGACAGGGGCCGGGGAGCTGTTTTTT.

In this sample, this clonotype turned up many times. V usage is TRBV4-3 and J usage is TRBJ2-3; TRBD1 is a possible D gene (6 bases). The CDR3 has 17 amino acids. Trimming took 4 bases from V and 1 from J, leaving 18 bases between them. CDR1 LGHNA and CDR2 YSLEER come from the germline V gene. CDR3 in amino acids: CASSLYYRDTRTDTQYF. The CDR3, as DNA: TGCGCCAGCAGCCTATACTACCGGGACACCCGCACAGATACGCAGTATTTT.

Ten or more counts support this clonotype. This sequence joins TRBV20-1 and TRBJ1-1, with D possibly TRBD1 on 5 matching bases. The CDR3 is 14 amino acids. The V gene lost 5 bases and the J gene lost 0 bases, with 13 bases spanning the gap. The V gene's germline CDR1 is DFQATT and CDR2 SNEGSKA (reference sequence). The CDR3 spells CSARLGVLNTEAFF. CDR3 nucleotides: TGCAGTGCTCGCCTAGGGGTTTTGAACACTGAAGCTTTCTTT.

The J gene is TRBJ1-1, the V gene TRBV7-9; TRBD1 matches 8 bases. This CDR3 comprises 13 residues. The trim removed 5 bases at V and 4 bases at J, leaving 3 bases unmatched. In germline, CDR1 is SEHNR, CDR2 FQNEAQ (reference sequence). Here the CDR3 DNA reads TGTGCCAGCAGCCAAGGACAGGGCACTGAAGCTTTCTTT. It specifies CASSQGQGTEAFF.

The rearrangement joins TRBV19 to TRBJ1-5, with 8 bases identical to TRBD1. Per the germline V gene, CDR1 is LNHDA and CDR2 is SQIVND (reference sequence). The CDR3 sequence is 15 residues long. Germline trimming cut 7 bases from V and 2 bases from J; bases unmatched to any gene: 7. The CDR3 coding sequence is TGTGCCAGTATGTTGGGACAGGACGGCAATCAGCCCCAGCATTTT. It encodes CASMLGQDGNQPQHF. Together with reference TRBV19 and TRBJ1-5, the CDR3 gives the full variable domain: DGGITQSPKYLFRKEGQNVTLSCEQNLNHDAMYWYRQDPGQGLRLIYYSQIVNDFQKGDIAEGYSVSREKKESFPLTVTSAQKNPTAFYLCASMLGQDGNQPQHFGDGTRLSIL.

V and J are TRBV2 and TRBJ2-6; a weak D match, TRBD2 (6 bases). Germline CDR1 is SNHLY and CDR2 is FYNNEI. There are 12 residues in the CDR3. Here the CDR3 reads CGGDSGANVLTF. The CDR3 DNA reads as TGTGGCGGGGACTCTGGGGCCAACGTCCTGACTTTC.

This clonotype has ten or more counts. The chain employs TRBV7-3 and TRBJ2-5, with TRBD2 matching over 10 bases. Trimming removed 1 base from V and 4 bases from J; junction bases left unmatched: 12. The CDR3 has 18 amino acids. Germline V lookup: CDR1 SGHTA, CDR2 FQGTGA. The CDR3 sequence is CASSLNPLTSGAGETQYF. CDR3 bases: TGTGCCAGCAGCTTAAACCCCCTTACTAGCGGGGCTGGAGAGACCCAGTACTTC.

This clonotype was observed many times. The V gene is TRBV19, the J gene TRBJ1-5; D is ambiguous. The germline gives CDR1 LNHDA, CDR2 SQIVND (reference sequence). Trimming stripped 2 bases from V and 2 bases from J, with 10 bases between. The CDR3 has 15 residues. The CDR3 DNA is TGTGCCAGTAGTATAATAACAGCCGGCAATCAGCCCCAGCATTTT. Translated: CASSIITAGNQPQHF.

The rearrangement uses TRBV27 and TRBJ2-1; D is perhaps TRBD1 (5 bases). The germline CDR1 and CDR2 sequences are MNHEY and SMNVEV (reference sequence). This CDR3 is 17 amino acids long. V lost 0 bases to trimming and J lost 6 bases, with 18 bases between them. The CDR3 sequence: CASSLSGRSSRPNEQFF. Written as DNA, the CDR3 is TGTGCCAGCAGTTTATCGGGGCGATCGTCCCGTCCCAATGAGCAGTTCTTC.

In this sample, this clonotype turned up many times. At one end the junction does not follow the germline gene, possibly because of a read error. The chain uses TRBV29-1 and TRBJ1-2; 11 nucleotides line up with TRBD1. Germline CDR1 SQVTM, CDR2 ANQGSEA. This CDR3 contains 15 residues. Here the CDR3 DNA reads TGCAGCGTGGAAGGACAGGGGGCTTCTAACTATGGCTACACCTTC. Translated: CSVEGQGASNYGYTF. The full variable domain, with the rest looked up from reference TRBV29-1 and TRBJ1-2, is SAVISQKPSRDICQRGTSLTIQCQVDSQVTMMFWYRQQPGQSLTLIATANQGSEATYESGFVIDKFPISRPNLTFSTLTVSNMSPEDSSIYLCSVEGQGASNYGYTFGSGTRLTVV.

This clonotype is a singleton in its sample. The V gene is TRBV7-9, the J gene TRBJ2-7; D is ambiguous. Germline assignment: CDR1 SEHNR and CDR2 FQNEAQ (reference sequence). The CDR3 totals 11 residues. CDR3 nucleotide sequence: TGTGCCAGCAGTGACACCTACGAGCGGTACGTC. This translates into CASSDTYERYV.

The chain combines TRBV6-5 with TRBJ1-3; D remains ambiguous. Germline CDR1 is MNHEY and CDR2 is SVGAGI. This CDR3 is built from 16 residues. The V gene lost 0 bases and the J gene lost 1 base, with 10 bases spanning the gap. The CDR3 DNA reads as TGTGCCAGCAGTTACTCTTCATCACATTCTGGAAACACCATATATTTT. Encoded protein: CASSYSSSHSGNTIYF.

This clonotype occurred many times. V usage is TRBV9 and J usage is TRBJ1-6; D may be TRBD1 (6 bases). Germline CDR1 is SGDLS and CDR2 is YYNGEE. The ends were cut back, 3 bases at V and 7 bases at J, with 14 bases in the middle. The CDR3 runs 15 residues. The DNA for the CDR3 is TGTGCCAGCAGCGCAGAGGGGGAGTGGAATTCACCCCTCCACTTT. Its translation: CASSAEGEWNSPLHF.

This chain connects TRBV25-1 to TRBJ2-5; 10 bases are a match to TRBD1. Germline V gene lookup returns CDR1 MGHDK and CDR2 SYGVNS. The V gene end was trimmed by 7 bases and the J gene end by 4 bases; junction bases not matched to a gene: 3. This CDR3 region has 13 residues. CDR3 amino acids: CASTDRGPETQYF. Written as DNA, the CDR3 is TGTGCCAGCACCGACAGGGGGCCAGAGACCCAGTACTTC.

The rearrangement links TRBV29-1 to TRBJ2-5; possibly TRBD1 or TRBD2 for D (5 bases each). CDR3 length: 12 amino acids. Germline assignment: CDR1 SQVTM and CDR2 ANQGSEA. The ends were cut back, 7 bases at V and 5 bases at J, with 14 bases in the middle. The CDR3 reads CSGLKGWETQYF. CDR3 sequence (DNA): TGCAGCGGACTAAAGGGGTGGGAGACCCAGTACTTC.

The CDR3 here is CASSHGDSGVTDTQYF. CDR3 coding DNA: TGTGCCAGCAGCCACGGGGATAGCGGGGTCACAGATACGCAGTATTTT. The rearrangement uses TRBV11-1 and TRBJ2-3; 8 nucleotides match TRBD2. V dropped 5 bases and J dropped 2; count of bases not matched to a gene: 9. Germline lookup yields CDR1 SGHAT and CDR2 FQDESV (reference sequence). The CDR3 is made up of 16 amino acids.

This rearrangement joins TRBV24-1 to TRBJ2-3; D might be TRBD2 (5 bases). CDR1 is KGHDR and CDR2 is SFDVKD in the germline V gene. There are 16 residues in the CDR3. V lost 3 bases to trimming and J lost 1 base, with 13 bases between them. CDR3 in amino acids: CATSDDREFGTDTQYF. CDR3 nucleotide sequence: TGTGCCACCAGTGATGATAGGGAGTTCGGCACAGATACGCAGTATTTT.

The genes are TRBV11-3 and TRBJ1-2, with D perhaps matching TRBD1 (6 bases). Germline V gene lookup returns CDR1 SGHNT and CDR2 YENEEA. This CDR3 comprises 12 residues. V was cut by 5 bases and J by 6 bases, with 10 bases left in between. The CDR3: CASSLAGDGYTF. CDR3 nucleotides: TGTGCCAGCAGCCTAGCAGGGGATGGCTACACCTTC.

The CDR3 DNA follows: TGTGTCCCCTCCAGGGCAACTAATGAAAAACTGTTTTTT. Its protein is CVPSRATNEKLFF. The chain has TRBV7-9 and TRBJ1-4; D is possibly TRBD1 (5 bases). CDR3 length: 13 amino acids. Looked up from germline, CDR1 is SEHNR and CDR2 is FQNEAQ (reference sequence).

This clonotype appeared a few times. V and J are TRBV2 and TRBJ1-6, with D hard to call. The germline V gene has CDR1 SNHLY and CDR2 FYNNEI. V was cut by 3 bases and J by 12 bases, with 12 bases left in between. The CDR3 runs to 13 residues. CDR3 sequence reads: CASSDSGLGPLHF. The CDR3 DNA sequence: TGTGCCAGCAGTGATTCCGGGTTGGGACCCCTCCACTTT.

This sequence joins TRBV15 and TRBJ1-1; D is possibly TRBD1 (6 bases). Germline V lookup: CDR1 LNHNV, CDR2 YYDKDF (reference sequence). The germline V and J ends were trimmed by 0 bases and 2 bases, with 10 bases remaining between them. The CDR3 sequence is 15 residues long. For the CDR3, the DNA is TGTGCCACCAGCAGAGATAGAGGGGGAAACACTGAAGCTTTCTTT. This codes for CATSRDRGGNTEAFF.

This chain connects TRBV18 to TRBJ2-1; TRBD2 might be the D (5 bases). CDR3 length equals 19 residues. V lost 1 base and J lost 2, with 21 bases in between. The germline V gene encodes CDR1 KGHSH and CDR2 LQKENI. The CDR3 spells CASSPQEIGLARTYNEQFF. CDR3 sequence (DNA): TGTGCCAGCTCACCACAGGAAATCGGGCTAGCTAGGACCTACAATGAGCAGTTCTTC.

The J gene is TRBJ1-6, the V gene TRBV12-3 or TRBV12-4; 7 bases map to TRBD1. V gave up 8 bases and J gave up 7 bases; unmatched junction bases: 14. The CDR3 has 16 residues. This CDR3 reads CASGERGRGVNSPLHF. The CDR3 nucleotides read TGTGCCAGCGGGGAGAGGGGGCGCGGAGTGAATTCACCCCTCCACTTT.

The rearrangement uses TRBV12-3 or TRBV12-4 and TRBJ2-3; 15 bases agree with TRBD2. The V gene end was trimmed by 4 bases and the J gene end by 2 bases; junction bases not matched to a gene: 13. This CDR3 contains 20 residues. CDR3 DNA sequence: TGTGCCAGCAGTTGGCGGTCCGGGACTAGCGGGGGGCGATACACAGATACGCAGTATTTT. It yields the protein CASSWRSGTSGGRYTDTQYF.

This clonotype was recorded a few times. The chain joins TRBV7-9 to TRBJ2-5; TRBD1 might be the D (5 bases). The ends were cut back, 6 bases at V and 2 bases at J, with 13 bases in the middle. Germline CDR1 reads SEHNR; CDR2 reads FQNEAQ (reference sequence). The CDR3 extends over 14 amino acids. Written as DNA, the CDR3 is TGTGCCAGCAGGCCCCCAGGGTCGCAAGAGACCCAGTACTTC. Protein sequence: CASRPPGSQETQYF.

Ten or more counts support this clonotype. The V call is TRBV20-1, the J call TRBJ2-5, with D tentatively TRBD2 (5 bases). The CDR3 is made up of 12 amino acids. V dropped 1 base and J dropped 9 bases, with 12 bases sitting between them. CDR1 is DFQATT, CDR2 SNEGSKA, per germline (reference sequence). This CDR3 reads CSARGSSGAQYF. The CDR3 DNA reads as TGCAGTGCTAGAGGCTCGTCCGGGGCCCAGTACTTC.

The genes are TRBV12-3 or TRBV12-4 and TRBJ1-2; TRBD1 matches 12 bases. The junction had 13 bases not matched to a gene; V was cut back by 3 bases and J by 8 bases. This CDR3 has 17 residues. This chain's CDR3 is CASSFTLPGTGGKGYTF. The CDR3 DNA reads TGTGCCAGCAGTTTTACCTTACCCGGGACAGGGGGCAAGGGCTACACCTTC.

V gene TRBV10-2 combines with J gene TRBJ2-7; the D is unclear. Trimming removed 0 bases from V and 3 bases from J, with 9 bases in between. Germline V gene sequence: CDR1 WSHSY, CDR2 SAAADI. The CDR3 runs to 14 residues. CDR3 in amino acids: CASSESTEDYEQYF. The CDR3 DNA is TGCGCCAGCAGTGAGTCAACAGAAGACTACGAGCAGTACTTC.